The clone carrying this T cell receptor (beta chain) was detected only once. What it recognizes is unknown. These data belong to a study of T cell responses to AZD1222 COVID-19 vaccine. Study-wide background: It was second doses at about 4 or about 12 weeks that were pooled.

Measured with immunoSEQ multiplex PCR; TCRdb has only the in-frame clones, and not every one. The table includes about 57,000 clones, around 87% detected once. The study's findings and limits: Epitopes outside B.1.351 and B.1.1.7 mutated regions reportedly drew nearly half of spike TCRs. Only 5 or 6 AZD1222 recipients tested seropositive at baseline. Clonal diversity was possibly underestimated; the donors were predominantly white British and more often female.

In germline, CDR1 is SGHTA, CDR2 FQGNSA. The length of the CDR3 is 14 residues. V lost 2 bases and J 5 bases, leaving 12 bases between the germline ends. Sample: peripheral blood, taken on day 0 of AZD1222 vaccination. The V call is TRBV7-2, the J call TRBJ2-5; no reliable D call. The clonotype was recovered from an adult in good health. In DNA, the CDR3 is TGTGCCAGCAGCTTATTTCCGAGGAGTGAGACCCAGTACTTC. Its protein is CASSLFPRSETQYF.